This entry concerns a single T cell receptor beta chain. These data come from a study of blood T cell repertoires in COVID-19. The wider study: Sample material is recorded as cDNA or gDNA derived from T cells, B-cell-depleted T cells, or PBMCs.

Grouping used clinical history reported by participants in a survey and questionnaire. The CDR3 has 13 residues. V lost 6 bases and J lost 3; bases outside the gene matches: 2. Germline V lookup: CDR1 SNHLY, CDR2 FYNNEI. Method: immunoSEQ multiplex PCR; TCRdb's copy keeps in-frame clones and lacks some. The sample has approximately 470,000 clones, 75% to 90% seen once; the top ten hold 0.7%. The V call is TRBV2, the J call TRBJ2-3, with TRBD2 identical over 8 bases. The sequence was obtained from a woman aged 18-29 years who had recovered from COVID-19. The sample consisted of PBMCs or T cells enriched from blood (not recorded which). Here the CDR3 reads CASRGLETDTQYF. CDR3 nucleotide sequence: TGTGCCAGCAGGGGACTAGAAACAGATACGCAGTATTTT.